This T cell receptor (beta chain) was observed in a study of T-cell reconstitution after alpha-beta-depleted transplantation in children (dated by TCRdb to the mid-2010s). About the full investigation: The study quantitatively tracked T-cell immune reconstitution after TCRalphabeta/CD19-depleted allogeneic hematopoietic cell transplantation in children using TCR repertoire profiling.

Receptor libraries were prepared by PCR. Sequencing relied on an Illumina HiSeq 2500. To normalize quantification of the TCRbeta repertoire, the TCR libraries were built with molecular barcoding that relied on unique molecular identifiers. TCRdb reworked the public reads: Q25 trimming with fastp, MiXCR clone assembly, productive beta chains retained. Rows merge per CDR3 protein into single entries with the most common DNA and genes. This sample holds 230,000 or so distinct CDR3 sequences; around 12% were observed only once. The ten biggest clones cover over 2% of the sample. The germline V gene provides CDR1 MNHNS and CDR2 SASEGT. CDR3 length: 15 amino acids, cysteine to phenylalanine. CDR3 DNA is the only sequence kept; it has 45 bases, read in frame from the first base. V loses 3 bases at its end and J loses 7 bases; junction bases beyond the gene matches: 9. This clonotype came up many times. It lacks a known antigen. The input lacks base qualities; no much larger clone sits a single base away.

Recombination connected TRBV6-1 to TRBJ2-7; a stretch of 10 junction bases matches TRBD2. The sequence came from a human donor who donated a stem cell graft to a child with acute lymphoblastic leukemia. The source was PBMCs from the stem cell graft donor, collected from the stem cell graft. The CDR3 is CASSDQAGGPREQYF. Read as DNA, the sequence is TGTGCCAGCAGTGACCAAGCGGGAGGGCCACGGGAGCAGTACTTC.